This T cell receptor beta chain came from a study of blood T cells in healthy people across ages. V was pared by 6 bases and J by 7 bases, with 18 bases between. The CDR3 consists of 14 residues. From germline, CDR1 is LGHNT and CDR2 FRNRAP. At least 5.5 micrograms of total RNA were extracted per sample. Next came a second PCR, run for about 7 to 12 cycles, which used a sample-barcoded 5' primer along with a J-beta primer mix. Researchers report that a template-switch adaptor with 12 random nucleotides tagged each cDNA molecule. MiXCR was run by TCRdb on the 5' RACE reads, yielding one entry per CDR3 protein. Of over 1,300,000 distinct CDR3 sequences detected, 55% to 75% appear once; the ten largest clones hold over 5%.

Material: blood. This chain links TRBV12-5 with TRBJ1-1, with a possible D match to TRBD1 (5 bases). This sequence was found in a man aged 18 to 30 in good health. The CDR3 here is CASGTQTGTVEAFF. In nucleotides, the CDR3 is TGTGCTAGTGGCACACAGACCGGGACGGTTGAAGCTTTCTTT.